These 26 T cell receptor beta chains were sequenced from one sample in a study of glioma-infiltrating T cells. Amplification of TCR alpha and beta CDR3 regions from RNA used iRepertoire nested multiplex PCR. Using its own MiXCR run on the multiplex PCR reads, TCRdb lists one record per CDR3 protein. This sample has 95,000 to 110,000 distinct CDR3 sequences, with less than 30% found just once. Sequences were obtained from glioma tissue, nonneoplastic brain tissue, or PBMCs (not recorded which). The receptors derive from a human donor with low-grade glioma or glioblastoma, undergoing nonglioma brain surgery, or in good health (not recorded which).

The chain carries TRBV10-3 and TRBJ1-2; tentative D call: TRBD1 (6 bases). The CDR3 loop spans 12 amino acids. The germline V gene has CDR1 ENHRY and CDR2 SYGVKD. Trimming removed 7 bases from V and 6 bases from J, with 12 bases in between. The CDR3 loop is CAITSGENGYTF. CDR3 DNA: TGTGCCATCACGTCAGGGGAGAATGGCTACACCTTC.

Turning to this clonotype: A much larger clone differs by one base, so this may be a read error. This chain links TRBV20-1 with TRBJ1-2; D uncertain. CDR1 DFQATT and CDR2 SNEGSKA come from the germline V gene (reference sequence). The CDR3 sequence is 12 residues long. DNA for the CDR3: TGCAGTGCTCCTCCGCGGTTTTATGCCTACACCTTC. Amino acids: CSAPPRFYAYTF.

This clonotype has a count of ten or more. CDR3 nucleotide sequence: TGTGCCAGCGGACCCCAAAGCAAACTGTTTTTT. It translates to CASGPQSKLFF. V and J are TRBV25-1 and TRBJ1-4; D ambiguous. The CDR3 runs 11 residues. Germline CDR1 MGHDK, CDR2 SYGVNS. V gave up 8 bases and J gave up 11 bases, with 12 bases separating them.

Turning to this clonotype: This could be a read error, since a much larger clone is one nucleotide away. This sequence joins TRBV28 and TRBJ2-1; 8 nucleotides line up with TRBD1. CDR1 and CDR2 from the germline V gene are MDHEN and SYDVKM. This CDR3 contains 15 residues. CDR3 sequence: CASIPMTGDYNEQLF. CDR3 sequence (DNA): TGTGCCAGCATTCCGATGACAGGGGATTACAATGAGCAGCTCTTC.

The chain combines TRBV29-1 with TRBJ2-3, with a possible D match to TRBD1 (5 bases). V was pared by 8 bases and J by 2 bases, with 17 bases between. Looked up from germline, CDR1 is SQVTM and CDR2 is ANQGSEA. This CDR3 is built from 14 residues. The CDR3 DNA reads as TGCAGCTTTTTCTCAGGGCTCCACACAGATACGCAGTATTTT. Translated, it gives CSFFSGLHTDTQYF.

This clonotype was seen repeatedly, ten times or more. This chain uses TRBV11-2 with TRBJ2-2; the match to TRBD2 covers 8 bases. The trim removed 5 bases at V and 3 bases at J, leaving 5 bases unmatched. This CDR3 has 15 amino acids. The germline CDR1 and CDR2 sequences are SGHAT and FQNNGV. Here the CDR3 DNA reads TGTGCCAGCAGCCGGAGCGGGGGTGACACCGGGGAGCTGTTTTTT. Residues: CASSRSGGDTGELFF.

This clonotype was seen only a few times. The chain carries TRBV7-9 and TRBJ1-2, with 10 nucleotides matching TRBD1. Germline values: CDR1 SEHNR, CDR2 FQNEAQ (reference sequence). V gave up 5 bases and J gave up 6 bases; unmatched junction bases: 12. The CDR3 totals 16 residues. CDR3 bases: TGTGCCAGCAGCGACCGGGACAGGGGCCTCCTCGATGGCTACACCTTC. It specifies CASSDRDRGLLDGYTF.

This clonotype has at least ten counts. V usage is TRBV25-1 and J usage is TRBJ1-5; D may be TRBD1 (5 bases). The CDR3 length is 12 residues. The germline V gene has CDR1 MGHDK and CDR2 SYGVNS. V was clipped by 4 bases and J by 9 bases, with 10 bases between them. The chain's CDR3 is CASSGGVGPQHF. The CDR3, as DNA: TGTGCCAGCAGTGGGGGGGTCGGGCCCCAGCATTTT. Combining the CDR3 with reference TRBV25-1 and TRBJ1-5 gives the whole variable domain EADIYQTPRYLVIGTGKKITLECSQTMGHDKMYWYQQDPGMELHLIHYSYGVNSTEKGDLSSESTVSRIRTEHFPLTLESARPSHTSQYLCASSGGVGPQHFGDGTRLSIL.

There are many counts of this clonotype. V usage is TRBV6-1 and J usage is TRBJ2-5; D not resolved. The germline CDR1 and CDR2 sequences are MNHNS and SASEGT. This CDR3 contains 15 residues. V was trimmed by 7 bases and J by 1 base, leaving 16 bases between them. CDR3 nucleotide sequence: TGTGCCAGCACCGACGGTGAGCGACTCCAAGAGACCCAGTACTTC. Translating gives CASTDGERLQETQYF.

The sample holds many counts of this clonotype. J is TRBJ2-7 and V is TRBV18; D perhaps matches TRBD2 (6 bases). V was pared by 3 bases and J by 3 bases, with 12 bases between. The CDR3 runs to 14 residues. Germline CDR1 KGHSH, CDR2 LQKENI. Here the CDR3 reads CASSPGTGNYEQYF. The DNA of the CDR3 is TGTGCCAGCTCACCCGGGACTGGAAACTACGAGCAGTACTTC.

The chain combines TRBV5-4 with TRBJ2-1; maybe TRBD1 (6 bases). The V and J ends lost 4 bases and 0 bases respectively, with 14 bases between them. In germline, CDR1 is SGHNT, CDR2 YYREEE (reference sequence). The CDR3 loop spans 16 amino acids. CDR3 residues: CASSGEQGSSYNEQFF. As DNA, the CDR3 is TGTGCCAGCAGCGGGGAACAGGGAAGCTCCTACAATGAGCAGTTCTTC.

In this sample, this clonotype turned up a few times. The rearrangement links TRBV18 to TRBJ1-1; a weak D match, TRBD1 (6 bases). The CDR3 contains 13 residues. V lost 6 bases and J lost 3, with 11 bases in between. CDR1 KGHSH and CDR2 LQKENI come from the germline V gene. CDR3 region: CASSKGEDTEAFF. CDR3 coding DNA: TGTGCCAGCTCGAAGGGGGAGGACACTGAAGCTTTCTTT.

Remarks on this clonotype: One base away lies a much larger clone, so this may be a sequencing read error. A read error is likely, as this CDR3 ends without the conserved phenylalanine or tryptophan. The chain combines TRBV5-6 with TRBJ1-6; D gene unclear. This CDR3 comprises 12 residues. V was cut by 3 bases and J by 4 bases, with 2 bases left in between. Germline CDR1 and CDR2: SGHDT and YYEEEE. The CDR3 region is CASSSYNSPLHS. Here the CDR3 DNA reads TGTGCCAGCAGCTCGTATAATTCACCCCTCCACTCT.

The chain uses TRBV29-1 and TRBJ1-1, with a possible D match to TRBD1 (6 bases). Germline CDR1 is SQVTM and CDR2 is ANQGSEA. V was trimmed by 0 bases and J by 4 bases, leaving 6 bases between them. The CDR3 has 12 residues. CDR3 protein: CSVEEGGTEAFF. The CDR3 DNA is TGCAGCGTTGAAGAAGGGGGCACTGAAGCTTTCTTT.

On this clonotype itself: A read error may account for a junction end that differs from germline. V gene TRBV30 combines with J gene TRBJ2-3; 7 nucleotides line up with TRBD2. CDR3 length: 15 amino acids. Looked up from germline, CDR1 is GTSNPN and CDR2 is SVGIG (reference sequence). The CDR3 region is CARSVMGGSTDTQYF. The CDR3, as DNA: TGTGCCCGGAGTGTAATGGGGGGGAGCACAGATACGCAGTATTTT.

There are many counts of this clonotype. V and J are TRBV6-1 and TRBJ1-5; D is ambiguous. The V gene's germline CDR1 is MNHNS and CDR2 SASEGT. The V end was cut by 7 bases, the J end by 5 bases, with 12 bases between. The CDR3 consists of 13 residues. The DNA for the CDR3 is TGTGCCAGCACCCTCACCTTTGATCAGCCCCAGCATTTT. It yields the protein CASTLTFDQPQHF.

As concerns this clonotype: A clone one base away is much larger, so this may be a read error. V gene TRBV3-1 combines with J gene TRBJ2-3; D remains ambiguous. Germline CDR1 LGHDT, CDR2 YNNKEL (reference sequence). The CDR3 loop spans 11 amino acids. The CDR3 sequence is CASSQTDTKYF. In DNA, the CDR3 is TGTGCCAGCAGCCAAACAGATACGAAGTATTTT.

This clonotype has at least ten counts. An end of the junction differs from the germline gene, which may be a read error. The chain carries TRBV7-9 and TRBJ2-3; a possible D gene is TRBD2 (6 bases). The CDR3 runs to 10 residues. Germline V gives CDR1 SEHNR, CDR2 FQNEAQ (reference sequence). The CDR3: CASSLEIAAF. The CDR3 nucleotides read TGTGCCAGCAGCCTCGAGATAGCGGCTTTT.

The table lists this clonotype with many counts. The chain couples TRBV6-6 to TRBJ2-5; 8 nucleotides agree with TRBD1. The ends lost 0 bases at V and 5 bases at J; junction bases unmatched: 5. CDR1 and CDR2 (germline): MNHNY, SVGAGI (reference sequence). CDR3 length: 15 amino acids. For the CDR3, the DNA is TGTGCCAGCAGTTACTCGTACAGGGGGACGGAGACCCAGTACTTC. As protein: CASSYSYRGTETQYF.

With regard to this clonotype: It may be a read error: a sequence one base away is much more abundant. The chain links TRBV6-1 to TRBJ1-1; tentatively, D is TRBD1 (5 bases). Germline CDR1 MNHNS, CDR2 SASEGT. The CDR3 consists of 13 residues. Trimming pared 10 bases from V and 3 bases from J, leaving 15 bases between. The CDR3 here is CATGGRAHTEAFF. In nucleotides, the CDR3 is TGTGCCACCGGGGGACGGGCCCACACTGAAGCTTTCTTT.

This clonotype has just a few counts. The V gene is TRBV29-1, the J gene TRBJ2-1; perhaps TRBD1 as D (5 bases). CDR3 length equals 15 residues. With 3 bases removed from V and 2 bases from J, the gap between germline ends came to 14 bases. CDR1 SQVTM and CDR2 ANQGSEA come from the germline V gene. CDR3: CSVDGQRRPYNEQFF. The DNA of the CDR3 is TGCAGCGTTGACGGACAACGTCGACCCTACAATGAGCAGTTCTTC.

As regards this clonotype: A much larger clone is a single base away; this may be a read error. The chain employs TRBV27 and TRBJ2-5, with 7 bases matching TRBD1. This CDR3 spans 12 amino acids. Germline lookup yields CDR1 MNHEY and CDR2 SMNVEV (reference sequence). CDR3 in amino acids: CASWDRQETQCF. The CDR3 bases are TGTGCCAGCTGGGACAGACAAGAGACCCAGTGCTTC.

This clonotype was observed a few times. The CDR3 region is CASSRDPPLGSNQPQHF. CDR3 nucleotide sequence: TGTGCCAGTAGCCGCGATCCACCGCTAGGGAGCAATCAGCCCCAGCATTTT. This sequence joins TRBV19 and TRBJ1-5; D ambiguous. The CDR3 sequence is 17 residues long. CDR1 LNHDA and CDR2 SQIVND come from the germline V gene (reference sequence). With 6 bases removed from V and 1 base from J, the gap between germline ends came to 19 bases.

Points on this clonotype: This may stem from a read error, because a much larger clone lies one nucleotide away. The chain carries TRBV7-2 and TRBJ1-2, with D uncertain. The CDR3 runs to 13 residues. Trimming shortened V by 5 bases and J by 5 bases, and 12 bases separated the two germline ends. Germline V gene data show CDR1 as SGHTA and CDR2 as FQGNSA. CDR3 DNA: TGTGCCAGCAGCAAGGACCCTTATTATGGCTACACCTTC. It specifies CASSKDPYYGYTF. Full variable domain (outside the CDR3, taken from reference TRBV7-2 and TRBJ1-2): GAGVSQSPSNKVTEKGKDVELRCDPISGHTALYWYRQSLGQGLEFLIYFQGNSAPDKSGLPSDRFSAERTGGSVSTLTIQRTQQEDSAVYLCASSKDPYYGYTFGSGTRLTVV.

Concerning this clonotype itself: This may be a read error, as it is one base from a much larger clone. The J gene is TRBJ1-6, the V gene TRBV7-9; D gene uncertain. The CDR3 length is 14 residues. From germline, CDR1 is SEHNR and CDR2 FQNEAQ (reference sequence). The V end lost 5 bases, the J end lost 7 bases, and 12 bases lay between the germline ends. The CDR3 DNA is TGTGCCAGCAGCCCGGGCAGCCTCAATTCACCCCTCCACTTT. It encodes CASSPGSLNSPLHF.

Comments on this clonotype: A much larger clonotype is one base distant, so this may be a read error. The CDR3 protein is CASSYATGEPYVQYF. CDR3 coding DNA: TGTGCCAGCAGTTACGCGACAGGCGAACCCTACGTGCAGTACTTC. The V and J genes are TRBV6-5 and TRBJ2-7, with D maybe TRBD1 (6 bases). CDR1 MNHEY and CDR2 SVGAGI come from the germline V gene. The CDR3 spans 15 residues.